One and the same sample provided the 22 T cell receptor beta chains below, sequenced in a study of kidney transplant recipient with SARS-CoV-2 infection. Using its own MiXCR run on the reads, TCRdb lists one record per CDR3 protein. The profile shows about 240,000 distinct CDR3 sequences, more than 25% of them singletons. The sequencing used a blood sample, collected at baseline and on roughly day 110 from a kidney transplant recipient. These receptors were collected from a male patient between 25 and 39 years old who had COVID-19 and was a kidney transplant recipient. Among the T cells, some may be from the graft donor.

Points on this clonotype: With a much larger clone just one base away, this may be a read error. The genes are TRBV10-1 and TRBJ2-2, with 7 bases that match TRBD1. CDR3 length: 15 residues. Germline V gene lookup returns CDR1 WNHNN and CDR2 SYGVQD (reference sequence). V lost 8 bases to trimming and J lost 3 bases; unmatched junction nucleotides: 9. This CDR3 reads CASGDKGQHTGELFF. DNA of the CDR3: TGCGCCAGCGGGGATAAGGGACAGCACACCGGGGAGCTGTTTTTT.

On this clonotype: It may be a read error: a sequence one base away is much more abundant. This rearrangement joins TRBV3-1 to TRBJ2-5; D gene ambiguous. The CDR3 runs to 15 residues. V dropped 4 bases and J dropped 5 bases, with 17 bases sitting between them. The germline gives CDR1 LGHDT, CDR2 YNNKEL (reference sequence). The CDR3 protein is CASSPSAAFGETQYF. The CDR3 region has the DNA TGTGCCAGCAGCCCCTCCGCGGCGTTTGGGGAGACCCAGTACTTC.

As for this clonotype: A much larger clone lies a single base off, so this may be a read error. The J gene is TRBJ1-2, the V gene TRBV11-2; D is undetermined. Germline CDR1 reads SGHAT; CDR2 reads FQNNGV. CDR3 length: 13 residues. The CDR3 loop reads CASNLDVGSGYTF. The DNA of the CDR3 is TGTGCCAGCAACTTAGATGTCGGGAGTGGCTACACCTTC.

Ten or more counts support this clonotype. The V call is TRBV3-1, the J call TRBJ1-4; a possible D gene is TRBD1 (6 bases). The V and J ends lost 6 bases and 6 bases respectively, with 14 bases between them. Germline CDR1 and CDR2: LGHDT and YNNKEL (reference sequence). The CDR3 has 14 residues. The chain's CDR3 is CASSLQGEDEKLFF. In DNA, the CDR3 is TGTGCCAGCAGTCTACAGGGAGAGGATGAAAAACTGTTTTTT.

A note on this clonotype: A much larger clone lies a single base off, so this may be a read error. The chain employs TRBV5-1 and TRBJ2-2, with D perhaps being TRBD1 or TRBD2 (6 bases each). The CDR3 has 13 residues. Germline V gene sequence: CDR1 SGHRS, CDR2 YFSETQ. The CDR3 DNA follows: TGCGCCAGCAGTTTTGGGGGCACCGGGGGGCTGTTTTTT. It is translated as CASSFGGTGGLFF.

A word on this clonotype: A much larger clone differs by one base, so this may be a read error. The V gene is TRBV11-2, the J gene TRBJ2-3; 12 nucleotides match TRBD2. The last part of the DNA fits TRBJ2-1 better; the J call may be wrong. Germline loops: CDR1 SGHAT, CDR2 FQNNGV. This CDR3 is 15 amino acids long. The CDR3 DNA reads as TGTGCCAGCAGCGTATCTAGCGGGGGGGCCTATGAGCAGTTCTTC. It is translated as CASSVSSGGAYEQFF.

This clonotype turned up a few times. The chain employs TRBV6-2 or TRBV6-3 and TRBJ2-3; D is perhaps TRBD1 or TRBD2 (6 bases each). The CDR3 is 17 amino acids. CDR1 and CDR2 from the germline V gene are MNHEY and SVGEGT. V lost 4 bases, J lost 2 bases, and 19 bases lay in between. The CDR3 region is CASSLVGYGGITDTQYF. CDR3 DNA: TGTGCCAGCAGTTTGGTCGGTTACGGGGGCATCACAGATACGCAGTATTTT.

The CDR3 loop reads CSARERGGPNYGYTF. The CDR3 DNA follows: TGCAGTGCTAGAGAACGTGGAGGCCCTAACTATGGCTACACCTTC. The chain has TRBV20-1 and TRBJ1-2, with unresolved D. The CDR3 extends over 15 amino acids. V lost 0 bases, J lost 0 bases, and 11 bases lay in between. Germline V CDR1 and CDR2: DFQATT, SNEGSKA (reference sequence).

In regard to this clonotype: A much bigger clone sits one base away, suggesting this may be a read error. V gene TRBV18 combines with J gene TRBJ2-2; 8 bases agree with TRBD1. The CDR3 is made up of 15 amino acids. Germline CDR1 KGHSH, CDR2 LQKENI. CDR3 sequence: CAGSPRTGLTGELFF. The CDR3 DNA reads as TGTGCCGGCTCACCCCGGACAGGGTTGACCGGGGAGCTGTTTTTT.

On this clonotype itself: With a much larger clone just one base away, this may be a read error. This chain joins TRBV20-1 and TRBJ2-7; TRBD2 might be the D (6 bases). The CDR3 extends over 12 amino acids. The germline gives CDR1 DFQATT, CDR2 SNEGSKA (reference sequence). Trimming stripped 6 bases from V and 2 bases from J, with 11 bases between. The CDR3 coding sequence is TGCAGTGCGCACGGGGGACCCTACGAGCAGTACTTC. This gives the protein CSAHGGPYEQYF.

This clonotype was detected ten times or more. The chain links TRBV24-1 to TRBJ1-2; no clear D. V was pared by 6 bases and J by 4 bases, with 23 bases between. CDR1 KGHDR and CDR2 SFDVKD come from the germline V gene. This CDR3 contains 17 residues. DNA of the CDR3: TGTGCCACCAGTCGTCCGCGTAGTACCAGAAAGACCTATGGCTACACCTTC. This codes for CATSRPRSTRKTYGYTF.

This clonotype appeared many times. The chain employs TRBV5-1 and TRBJ1-6; D uncertain. The CDR3 spans 15 residues. V lost 1 base to trimming and J lost 7 bases, with 12 bases between them. CDR1 and CDR2 (germline): SGHRS, YFSETQ. CDR3 region: CASSLSAGLNSPLHF. Written as DNA, the CDR3 is TGCGCCAGCAGCTTGAGCGCAGGCCTAAATTCACCCCTCCACTTT. The full variable domain, rest sourced from reference TRBV5-1 and TRBJ1-6, is KAGVTQTPRYLIKTRGQQVTLSCSPISGHRSVSWYQQTPGQGLQFLFEYFSETQRNKGNFPGRFSGRQFSNSRSEMNVSTLELGDSALYLCASSLSAGLNSPLHFGNGTRLTVT.

As to this clonotype: This may arise from a read error, as a much more abundant clone is one base away. The V call is TRBV30, the J call TRBJ2-7; D is ambiguous. V was trimmed by 5 bases and J by 4 bases, leaving 15 bases between them. This CDR3 contains 13 residues. In germline, CDR1 is GTSNPN, CDR2 SVGIG (reference sequence). The DNA for the CDR3 is TGTGCCTGGGCCTACGGTTCCCTTTACGAGCAGTACTTC. Protein product: CAWAYGSLYEQYF. The full variable domain, its missing parts supplied by reference TRBV30 and TRBJ2-7, is SQTIHQWPATLVQPVGSPLSLECTVEGTSNPNLYWYRQAAGRGLQLLFYSVGIGQISSEVPQNLSASRPQDRQFILSSKKLLLSDSGFYLCAWAYGSLYEQYFGPGTRLTVT.

To note about this clonotype: A much larger clonotype is one base distant, so this may be a read error. The V and J genes are TRBV9 and TRBJ2-1; 8 positions agree with TRBD2. Germline values: CDR1 SGDLS, CDR2 YYNGEE. The CDR3 runs to 18 residues. CDR3: CASSVGQGGGRSYNEQLF. The CDR3 DNA follows: TGTGCCAGCAGCGTAGGTCAGGGTGGCGGGAGGTCTTACAATGAGCAGCTCTTC.

Details on this clonotype: A much larger clone differs from this one at a single base, so this may be a read error. V usage is TRBV6-5 and J usage is TRBJ2-5; the match to TRBD1 covers 7 bases. There are 17 residues in the CDR3. Germline V lookup: CDR1 MNHEY, CDR2 SVGAGI. The DNA of the CDR3 is TGTGCCAGCAGCGACGACTGGGACAGTTCAATGCAAGAGGCCCAGTACTTC. Translated, it gives CASSDDWDSSMQEAQYF.

For this clonotype: This may arise from a read error, as a much more abundant clone is one base away. The chain recombines TRBV6-1 with TRBJ1-2; no clear D. Per the germline V gene, CDR1 is MNHNS and CDR2 is SASEGT. The CDR3 is 17 residues long. The DNA for the CDR3 is TGTGCCAGCAGTCGGAAGGCCTCTATGCGAAAGACCTATGGCCACACCTTC. Translation: CASSRKASMRKTYGHTF.

The V and J genes are TRBV20-1 and TRBJ2-4; D is ambiguous. The end of the DNA is better explained by TRBJ2-5, so the J call may be wrong. Germline-derived CDR1 and CDR2 are DFQATT and SNEGSKA (reference sequence). The CDR3 loop spans 11 amino acids. The DNA for the CDR3 is TGCAGTGCTAGAGTACGGGAGACCCAGTACTTC. This translates into CSARVRETQYF.

A note on this clonotype: At one boundary the junction diverges from the germline segment, which might be a read error. The chain employs TRBV6-6 and TRBJ1-2; D is perhaps TRBD1 (5 bases). The CDR3 runs to 17 residues. Germline V CDR1 and CDR2: MNHNY, SVGAGI (reference sequence). The DNA of the CDR3 is TGTGCCACCAGTATATGTACAGGTGGGAGAAAGACCTATGGCTACACCTTC. This encodes CATSICTGGRKTYGYTF.

This clonotype was picked up many times. The chain carries TRBV7-2 and TRBJ2-2; 9 bases fit TRBD2. This CDR3 comprises 13 residues. Looked up from germline, CDR1 is SGHTA and CDR2 is FQGNSA. The trim removed 3 bases at V and 9 bases at J, leaving 2 bases unmatched. As DNA, the CDR3 is TGTGCCAGCAGCTTTGCTAGCGGGAGGGAGCTGTTTTTT. Translating gives CASSFASGRELFF.

In the case of this clonotype: Its ends do not fully match the called genes, so a read error is possible. The chain recombines TRBV16 with TRBJ1-2; D call uncertain. From germline, CDR1 is KGHSY and CDR2 FQNENV. CDR3 length: 17 amino acids. CDR3 amino acids: CASSDMLVVRKTYGYTF. The CDR3 nucleotides are TGTGCAAGCAGCGACATGTTGGTCGTTAGAAAGACCTATGGCTACACCTTC.

The table lists this clonotype with many counts. The V gene is TRBV3-1, the J gene TRBJ1-1; D call uncertain. Germline V CDR1 and CDR2: LGHDT, YNNKEL (reference sequence). V gave up 4 bases and J gave up 4 bases, with 22 bases separating them. The CDR3 sequence is 17 residues long. The DNA of the CDR3 is TGTGCCAGCAGCCCTAGGAGTCCCATTTCAATTCGCACTGAAGCTTTCTTT. Protein product: CASSPRSPISIRTEAFF.

The chain uses TRBV25-1 and TRBJ1-2, with D unclear. Trimming removed 4 bases at V and 4 bases at J, with 22 bases between. CDR3 length: 17 amino acids. Per germline, CDR1 MGHDK and CDR2 SYGVNS. The CDR3 spells CASSGPKELGKTYGYTF. CDR3 in DNA: TGTGCCAGCAGTGGGCCGAAAGAACTGGGAAAGACCTATGGCTACACCTTC.